The 26 T cell receptor beta chains presented below share a single source sample, sequenced in a study of blood T cell repertoires in COVID-19. Sequencing used immunoSEQ multiplex PCR; TCRdb keeps in-frame clones, though not all of them. The data hold about 190,000 clones, with over 75% observed a single time. Sequences were obtained from peripheral blood. Every receptor here comes from a woman in her forties or fifties with acute or convalescent COVID-19.

The chain employs TRBV12-5 and TRBJ1-3; no clear D. The CDR3 runs 15 residues. Trimming stripped 3 bases from V and 0 bases from J, with 9 bases between. In germline, CDR1 is LGHNT, CDR2 FRNRAP. CDR3 protein: CASGLQLSSGNTIYF. CDR3 coding DNA: TGTGCTAGTGGTTTACAGTTGAGCTCTGGAAACACCATATATTTT.

This rearrangement joins TRBV19 to TRBJ1-4; TRBD1 matches at 9 bases. The V gene's germline CDR1 is LNHDA and CDR2 SQIVND (reference sequence). CDR3 size: 14 residues. The ends lost 5 bases at V and 8 bases at J; junction bases unmatched: 6. This CDR3 is CASSADRGDEKLFF. The CDR3 bases are TGTGCCAGTAGTGCCGACAGGGGGGACGAAAAACTGTTTTTT.

The chain employs TRBV4-3 and TRBJ2-7, with TRBD1 matching 8 bases. In germline, CDR1 is LGHNA, CDR2 YSLEER. The CDR3 loop spans 14 amino acids. Losses at the gene ends were 4 bases for V and 4 bases for J; bases not matched to a gene: 6. CDR3 bases: TGCGCCAGCAGCCCAAGGACAGGGTGGTACGAGCAGTACTTC. Protein product: CASSPRTGWYEQYF.

Details on this clone: The same CDR3 can be traced to other DNA sequences in this sample. The chain employs TRBV19 and TRBJ2-7; D remains ambiguous. V lost 1 base, J lost 0 bases, and 7 bases lay in between. The CDR3 is 14 residues long. The germline CDR1 and CDR2 sequences are LNHDA and SQIVND (reference sequence). CDR3 in amino acids: CASSIGPGSYEQYF. CDR3 coding DNA: TGTGCCAGTAGTATAGGGCCGGGCTCCTACGAGCAGTACTTC.

The V call is TRBV27, the J call TRBJ1-1; unclear D gene. The germline V and J ends were trimmed by 6 bases and 0 bases, with 23 bases remaining between them. The CDR3 has 18 amino acids. Germline CDR1 is MNHEY and CDR2 is SMNVEV (reference sequence). CDR3 loop: CASSPGMGRPSMNTEAFF. The CDR3 DNA reads as TGTGCCAGCAGCCCCGGGATGGGCCGTCCTTCTATGAACACTGAAGCTTTCTTT.

This chain links TRBV18 with TRBJ2-4, with D unclear. V dropped 2 bases and J dropped 6 bases, with 5 bases sitting between them. This CDR3 is built from 12 residues. In germline, CDR1 is KGHSH, CDR2 LQKENI. CDR3 in amino acids: CASSPTGNIQYF. Here the CDR3 DNA reads TGTGCCAGCTCACCAACGGGAAACATTCAGTACTTC.

This chain joins TRBV24-1 and TRBJ2-1; TRBD2 matches at 12 bases. The CDR3 runs 15 residues. CDR1 and CDR2 from the germline V gene are KGHDR and SFDVKD. V was pared by 9 bases and J by 6 bases, with 8 bases of the junction left unmatched. The CDR3 protein is CATARLAGEGNEQFF. In DNA, the CDR3 is TGTGCCACCGCCCGACTAGCGGGAGAGGGCAATGAGCAGTTCTTC.

The V call is TRBV24-1, the J call TRBJ2-1; 10 bases agree with TRBD1. Germline CDR1 KGHDR, CDR2 SFDVKD. The J segment lost 5 bases and the V segment lost 9 bases, leaving 0 bases of the junction unmatched. This CDR3 is built from 12 residues. CDR3 sequence: CATGTGDNEQFF. The CDR3 bases are TGTGCCACCGGGACAGGGGACAATGAGCAGTTCTTC.

The chain employs TRBV3-1 (or the pseudogene TRBV3-2) and TRBJ2-7; D is undetermined. This CDR3 is 13 amino acids long. CDR1 and CDR2 (germline): LGHDT, YNNKEL (reference sequence). Deletions cut 0 bases from V and 7 bases from J, with 10 bases between. CDR3 residues: CASSQDSRVEQYF. The DNA of the CDR3 is TGTGCCAGCAGCCAAGATAGCCGAGTGGAGCAGTACTTC.

This chain links TRBV27 with TRBJ2-7; 9 bases are shared with TRBD2. In germline, CDR1 is MNHEY, CDR2 SMNVEV (reference sequence). Trimming cost V 5 bases and J 3 bases; bases outside gene matches: 5. The CDR3 is 14 amino acids. Here the CDR3 DNA reads TGTGCCAGCAGTCTGAATAGCGGGAGCTACGAGCAGTACTTC. Translation: CASSLNSGSYEQYF.

This clone was observed once. CDR3 loop: CASSPSSGGNNEQFF. CDR3 coding DNA: TGTGCCAGCTCACCATCTAGCGGGGGAAACAATGAGCAGTTCTTC. This chain joins TRBV18 and TRBJ2-1; 10 nucleotides match TRBD2. This CDR3 has 15 amino acids. J was trimmed by 5 bases and V by 2 bases; bases with no gene match: 3. The germline CDR1 and CDR2 sequences are KGHSH and LQKENI.

The count of this clone is one. The chain couples TRBV7-6 to TRBJ2-3; maybe TRBD2 (6 bases). The CDR3 consists of 17 residues. Germline V lookup: CDR1 SGHVS, CDR2 FNYEAQ. V lost 8 bases and J 1 base, leaving 22 bases between the germline ends. For the CDR3, the DNA is TGTGCCAGCGCCCCCCGCGGGCGGAGGGAGCGCACAGATACGCAGTATTTT. The encoded protein is CASAPRGRRERTDTQYF.

The V gene is TRBV12-5, the J gene TRBJ1-1, with TRBD1 matching over 7 bases. V shed 5 bases, J shed 0 bases, and the junction held 3 bases outside the gene matches. The CDR3 sequence is 14 residues long. Germline V CDR1 and CDR2: LGHNT, FRNRAP. CDR3 region: CASGLGTVNTEAFF. The CDR3 nucleotides read TGTGCTAGTGGTCTAGGGACAGTGAACACTGAAGCTTTCTTT.

The chain recombines TRBV10-3 with TRBJ2-3, with D perhaps matching TRBD2 (5 bases). V dropped 2 bases and J dropped 0 bases, with 6 bases sitting between them. Germline lookup yields CDR1 ENHRY and CDR2 SYGVKD. The CDR3 is 14 residues long. CDR3 protein: CAISERGSTDTQYF. The CDR3 region has the DNA TGTGCCATCAGTGAGCGGGGTAGCACAGATACGCAGTATTTT.

This chain's CDR3 is CASSPHSGNQPQHF. CDR3 nucleotide sequence: TGTGCCAGCAGCCCCCATTCGGGGAATCAGCCCCAGCATTTT. V gene TRBV28 combines with J gene TRBJ1-5; no clear D gene. Trimming removed 6 bases from V and 4 bases from J, with 13 bases in between. CDR1 and CDR2 (germline): MDHEN, SYDVKM. The CDR3 runs 14 residues.

The chain uses TRBV30 and TRBJ2-3; 12 positions agree with TRBD2. Trimming at V came to 0 bases and at J to 6 bases, leaving 4 bases not matched to a gene. The CDR3 sequence is 15 residues long. In germline, CDR1 is GTSNPN, CDR2 SVGIG (reference sequence). The CDR3 region is CAWSVTSGRTDTQYF. DNA of the CDR3: TGTGCCTGGAGTGTAACTAGCGGGAGGACGGATACGCAGTATTTT.

The chain employs TRBV14 and TRBJ2-7, with 13 bases aligning to TRBD2. CDR1 is SGHDN, CDR2 FVKESK, per germline. This CDR3 contains 16 residues. The V segment lost 4 bases and the J segment 2 bases; nucleotides outside the gene matches: 5. The CDR3 loop is CASSLGTSGVTYEQYF. The CDR3, as DNA: TGTGCCAGCAGCCTTGGGACTAGCGGGGTTACCTACGAGCAGTACTTC.

The rearrangement joins TRBV5-8 to TRBJ2-1; 12 bases agree with TRBD1. The CDR3 is made up of 16 amino acids. Unmatched junction bases numbered 10, after V lost 2 bases and J lost 10 bases. Germline V gene lookup returns CDR1 SGHTS and CDR2 YDEGEE. This chain's CDR3 is CASSFAPGQGAWEQFF. DNA for the CDR3: TGTGCCAGCAGCTTTGCTCCGGGACAGGGGGCATGGGAGCAGTTCTTC.

The chain carries TRBV6-5 and TRBJ2-7; 9 bases fit TRBD1. CDR1 and CDR2 (germline): MNHEY, SVGAGI. CDR3 length equals 14 residues. V was clipped by 6 bases and J by 6 bases; unmatched bases: 9. The CDR3 region is CASSLRDRAREQYF. The CDR3 DNA reads as TGTGCCAGCAGCCTCCGGGACAGGGCCCGCGAGCAGTACTTC.

This clone was picked up a small number of times. The chain has TRBV9 and TRBJ2-7, with a possible D match to TRBD2 (5 bases). Germline CDR1 is SGDLS and CDR2 is YYNGEE. This CDR3 spans 14 amino acids. The V and J ends lost 2 bases and 0 bases respectively, with 9 bases between them. CDR3 sequence reads: CASSVSGFSYEQYF. The CDR3 region has the DNA TGTGCCAGCAGCGTTTCGGGGTTCTCCTACGAGCAGTACTTC.

This clone has a handful of counts. The chain links TRBV21-1 to TRBJ1-5; no check of the table's D call, TRBD1, against the DNA was made. TRBV21-1 is a pseudogene locus. This CDR3 region has 14 residues. The CDR3 DNA is TGTGCCAGCAGCAACGACAGGGGACATCAGCCCCAGCATTTT. It yields the protein CASSNDRGHQPQHF.

The DNA for the CDR3 is TGTGCCAGCAACCTTCCAGGGATTAACTATGGCTACACCTTC. Its protein product is CASNLPGINYGYTF. The rearrangement links TRBV4-2 to TRBJ1-2; D is perhaps TRBD1 (5 bases). The germline V and J ends were trimmed by 7 bases and 1 base, with 13 bases remaining between them. Germline V lookup: CDR1 LGHNA, CDR2 YNFKEQ. CDR3 length: 14 residues.

The J gene is TRBJ1-4, the V gene TRBV19; 8 nucleotides match TRBD1. Trimming at V came to 5 bases and at J to 5 bases, leaving 1 base not matched to a gene. CDR3 length: 13 amino acids. From germline, CDR1 is LNHDA and CDR2 SQIVND (reference sequence). The CDR3 sequence: CASSRQGNEKLFF. CDR3 bases: TGTGCCAGTAGTCGACAGGGGAATGAAAAACTGTTTTTT.

The chain uses TRBV9 and TRBJ1-4; 8 bases map to TRBD1. Trimming at V came to 2 bases and at J to 8 bases, leaving 8 bases not matched to a gene. Germline CDR1 reads SGDLS; CDR2 reads YYNGEE. The CDR3 extends over 15 amino acids. The CDR3 DNA is TGTGCCAGCAGCGTCACAGGGGGTCAGCGGGAAAAACTGTTTTTT. Protein sequence: CASSVTGGQREKLFF.

The V and J genes are TRBV7-8 and TRBJ2-3; TRBD2 might be the D (6 bases). Between the trimmed V and J ends, which lost 5 bases and 2 bases, there was a span of 14 bases. Germline values: CDR1 SGHVS, CDR2 FQNEAQ. The CDR3 runs 15 residues. The CDR3 bases are TGTGCCAGCAGCGCGAACACGGGACTCACAGATACGCAGTATTTT. Residues: CASSANTGLTDTQYF.

The CDR3 nucleotides read TGTGCCAGCACCCCCCCGGGGTACACCGGGGAGCTGTTTTTT. It is translated as CASTPPGYTGELFF. The chain links TRBV7-9 to TRBJ2-2; D might be TRBD2 (5 bases). CDR3 length: 14 amino acids. CDR1 is SEHNR and CDR2 is FQNEAQ in the germline V gene (reference sequence). The V gene lost 7 bases and the J gene lost 3 bases, with 12 bases spanning the gap.